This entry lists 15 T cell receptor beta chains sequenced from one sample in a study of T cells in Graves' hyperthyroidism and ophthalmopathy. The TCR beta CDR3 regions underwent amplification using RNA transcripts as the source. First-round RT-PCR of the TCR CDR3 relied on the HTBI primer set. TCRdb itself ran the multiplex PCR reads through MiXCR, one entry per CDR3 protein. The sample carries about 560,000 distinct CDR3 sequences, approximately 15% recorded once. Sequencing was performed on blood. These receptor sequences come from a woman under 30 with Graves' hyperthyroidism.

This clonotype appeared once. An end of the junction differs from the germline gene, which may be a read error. The DNA of the CDR3 is TGTGCCAGCAGCTTCTTTCCCAGGGAGACCCCGTACTTC. It codes for CASSFFPRETPYF. The gene calls are TRBV5-4 and TRBJ2-5; D is tentatively TRBD1 or TRBD2 (5 bases each). The germline gives CDR1 SGHNT, CDR2 YYREEE (reference sequence). CDR3 length: 13 amino acids.

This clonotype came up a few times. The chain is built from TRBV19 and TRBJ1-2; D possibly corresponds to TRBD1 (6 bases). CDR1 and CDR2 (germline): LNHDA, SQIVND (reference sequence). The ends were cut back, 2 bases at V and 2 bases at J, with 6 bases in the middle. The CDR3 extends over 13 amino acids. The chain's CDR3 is CASSITGNYGYTF. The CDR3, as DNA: TGTGCCAGTAGTATAACAGGGAACTATGGCTACACCTTC.

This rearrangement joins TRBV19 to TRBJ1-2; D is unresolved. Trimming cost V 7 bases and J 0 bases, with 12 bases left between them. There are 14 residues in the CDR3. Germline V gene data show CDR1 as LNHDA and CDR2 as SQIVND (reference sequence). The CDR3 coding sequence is TGTGCCAGTAATCCTCGCCTGGCTAACTATGGCTACACCTTC. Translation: CASNPRLANYGYTF.

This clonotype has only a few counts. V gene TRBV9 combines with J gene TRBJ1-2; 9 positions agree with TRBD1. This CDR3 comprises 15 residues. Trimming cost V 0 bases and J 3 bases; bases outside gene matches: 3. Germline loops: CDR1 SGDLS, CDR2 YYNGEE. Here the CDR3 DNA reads TGTGCCAGCAGCGTAGGAGACAGGGGGTACTATGGCTACACCTTC. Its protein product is CASSVGDRGYYGYTF.

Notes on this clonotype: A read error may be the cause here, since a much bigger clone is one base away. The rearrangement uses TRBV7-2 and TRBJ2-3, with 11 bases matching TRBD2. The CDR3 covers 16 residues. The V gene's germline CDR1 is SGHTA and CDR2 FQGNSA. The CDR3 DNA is TGTGCCAGCAGCTTAGTTAGCGGGGGGGTGACAGGTACGCAGTATTTT. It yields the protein CASSLVSGGVTGTQYF.

The CDR3 is CASSSLAGAGETQYF. The CDR3 DNA reads as TGTGCCAGCAGTTCTCTAGCGGGAGCTGGAGAGACCCAGTACTTC. This chain uses TRBV28 with TRBJ2-5, with 10 bases that match TRBD2. Trimming cost V 4 bases and J 4 bases; bases outside gene matches: 6. Germline V gene sequence: CDR1 MDHEN, CDR2 SYDVKM. There are 15 residues in the CDR3.

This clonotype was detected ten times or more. The CDR3 loop is CASSLGLAGGTDTQYF. The CDR3 coding sequence is TGTGCCAGCAGCTTAGGACTAGCGGGGGGGACAGATACGCAGTATTTT. The chain uses TRBV7-2 and TRBJ2-3; 14 nucleotides line up with TRBD2. This CDR3 spans 16 amino acids. Germline V gene data show CDR1 as SGHTA and CDR2 as FQGNSA. V was pared by 1 base and J by 3 bases, with 0 bases of the junction left unmatched.

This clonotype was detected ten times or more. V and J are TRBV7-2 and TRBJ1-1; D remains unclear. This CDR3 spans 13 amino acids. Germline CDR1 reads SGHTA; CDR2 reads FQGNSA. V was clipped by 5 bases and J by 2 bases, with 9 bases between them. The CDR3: CASSRQENTEAFF. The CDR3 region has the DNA TGTGCCAGCAGCCGGCAGGAAAACACTGAAGCTTTCTTT.

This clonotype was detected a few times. The CDR3 protein is CASRGALNYGYTF. CDR3 nucleotide sequence: TGTGCCAGCAGGGGGGCCCTTAACTATGGCTACACCTTC. J is TRBJ1-2 and V is TRBV27; maybe TRBD1 (6 bases). V lost 6 bases and J lost 1, with 9 bases in between. Per the germline V gene, CDR1 is MNHEY and CDR2 is SMNVEV (reference sequence). CDR3 size: 13 residues.

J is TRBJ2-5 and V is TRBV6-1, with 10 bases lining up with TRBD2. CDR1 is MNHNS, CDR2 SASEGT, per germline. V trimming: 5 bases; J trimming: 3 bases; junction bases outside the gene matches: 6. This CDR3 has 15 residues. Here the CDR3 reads CASSPLAGGKETQYF. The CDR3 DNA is TGTGCCAGCAGTCCCTTAGCGGGAGGAAAAGAGACCCAGTACTTC.

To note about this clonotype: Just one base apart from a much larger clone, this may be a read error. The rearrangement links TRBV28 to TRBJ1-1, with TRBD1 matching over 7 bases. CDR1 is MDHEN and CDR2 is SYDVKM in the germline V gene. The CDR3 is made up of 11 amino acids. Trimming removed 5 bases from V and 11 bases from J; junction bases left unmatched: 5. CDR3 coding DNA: TGTGCCAGCAGTCCGGGCAGGGGGGCTTTCTTT. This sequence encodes CASSPGRGAFF.

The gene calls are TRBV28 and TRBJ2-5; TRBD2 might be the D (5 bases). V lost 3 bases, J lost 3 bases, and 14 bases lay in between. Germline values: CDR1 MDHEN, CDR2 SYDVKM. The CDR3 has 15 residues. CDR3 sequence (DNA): TGTGCCAGCAGTTTTCCCCGGGATGGAAAAGAGACCCAGTACTTC. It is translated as CASSFPRDGKETQYF.

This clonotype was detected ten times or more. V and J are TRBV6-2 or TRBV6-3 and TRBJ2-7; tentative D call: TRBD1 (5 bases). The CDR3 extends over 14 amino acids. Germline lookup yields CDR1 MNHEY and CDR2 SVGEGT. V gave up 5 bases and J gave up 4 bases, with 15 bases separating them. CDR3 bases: TGTGCCAGCAGTCCAAGACAGAATTCATACGAGCAGTACTTC. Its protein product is CASSPRQNSYEQYF.

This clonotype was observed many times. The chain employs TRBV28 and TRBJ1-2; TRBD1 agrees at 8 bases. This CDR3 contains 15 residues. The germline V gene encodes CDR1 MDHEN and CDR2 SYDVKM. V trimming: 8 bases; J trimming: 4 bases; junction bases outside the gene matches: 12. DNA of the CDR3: TGTGCCAGCCTTACCCAGGGGGCGGACCTCTATGGCTACACCTTC. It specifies CASLTQGADLYGYTF.

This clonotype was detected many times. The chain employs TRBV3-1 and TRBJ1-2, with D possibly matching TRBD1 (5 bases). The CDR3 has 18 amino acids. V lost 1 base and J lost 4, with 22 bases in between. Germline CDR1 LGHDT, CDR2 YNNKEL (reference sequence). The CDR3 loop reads CASSQVFELGGEAYGYTF. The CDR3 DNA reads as TGTGCCAGCAGCCAAGTCTTCGAGTTGGGAGGGGAGGCCTATGGCTACACCTTC. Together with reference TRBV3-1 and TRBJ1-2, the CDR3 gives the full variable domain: DTAVSQTPKYLVTQMGNDKSIKCEQNLGHDTMYWYKQDSKKFLKIMFSYNNKELIINETVPNRFSPKSPDKAHLNLHINSLELGDSAVYFCASSQVFELGGEAYGYTFGSGTRLTVV.